A single sample gave rise to the 23 T cell receptor beta chains below, sequenced in a study of a mutant IDH1 vaccine in newly diagnosed glioma. Repertoires were generated with immunoSEQ multiplex PCR, while TCRdb's copy carries only in-frame clones and drops some. The sample has 40,000 to 45,000 clones, around 83% seen once. Specified time point: week 35, safety follow-up. Each dose delivered 300 ug of mutant IDH1 20-mer peptide subcutaneously with imiquimod. No antigen is known for these receptors. The sequences come from PBMCs, collected from a glioma patient whose treatment included an IDH1 peptide vaccine. All receptors derive from a woman between 45 and 60 years old with glioma.

The rearrangement joins TRBV9 to TRBJ1-6; D is unclear. The CDR3 length is 16 residues. V was trimmed by 3 bases and J by 4 bases, leaving 14 bases between them. CDR1 is SGDLS, CDR2 YYNGEE, per germline. For the CDR3, the DNA is TGTGCCAGCAGCGCCACCGGGGAGGGATATAATTCACCCCTCCACTTT. Protein sequence: CASSATGEGYNSPLHF.

The chain links TRBV6-6 to TRBJ1-1; tentative D call: TRBD1 (6 bases). The CDR3 length is 15 residues. Deletions cut 8 bases from V and 0 bases from J, with 16 bases between. The germline CDR1 and CDR2 sequences are MNHNY and SVGAGI (reference sequence). The CDR3 region has the DNA TGTGCCAGCGGGACGCTGCAGGGGATGAACACTGAAGCTTTCTTT. The encoded protein is CASGTLQGMNTEAFF.

The chain couples TRBV5-4 to TRBJ2-1; 10 bases line up with TRBD1. Germline values: CDR1 SGHNT, CDR2 YYREEE (reference sequence). V was clipped by 3 bases and J by 7 bases; unmatched bases: 1. The CDR3 has 13 residues. Here the CDR3 DNA reads TGTGCCAGCAGCTGGACAGGGGGTAATGAGCAGTTCTTC. It is translated as CASSWTGGNEQFF.

The chain is built from TRBV7-2 and TRBJ2-7; weak D call: TRBD2 (6 bases). CDR1 and CDR2 (germline): SGHTA, FQGNSA. The CDR3 sequence is 14 residues long. V was trimmed by 1 base and J by 2 bases, leaving 9 bases between them. The CDR3 nucleotides read TGTGCCAGCAGCTTAGGGGGGGTACCCTACGAGCAGTACTTC. This codes for CASSLGGVPYEQYF. The variable domain in full, with the rest retrieved from reference TRBV7-2 and TRBJ2-7, is GAGVSQSPSNKVTEKGKDVELRCDPISGHTALYWYRQSLGQGLEFLIYFQGNSAPDKSGLPSDRFSAERTGGSVSTLTIQRTQQEDSAVYLCASSLGGVPYEQYFGPGTRLTVT.

J is TRBJ1-2 and V is TRBV4-3, with TRBD1 matching 9 bases. The germline CDR1 and CDR2 sequences are LGHNA and YSLEER. Germline trimming cut 3 bases from V and 7 bases from J; bases unmatched to any gene: 9. CDR3 length: 15 residues. CDR3 nucleotides: TGCGCCAGCAGCCAGAGCGGGACAGGGTCGAGTGGCTACACCTTC. Amino acids: CASSQSGTGSSGYTF.

The chain links TRBV7-8 to TRBJ1-2, with a possible D match to TRBD1 (5 bases). The germline CDR1 and CDR2 sequences are SGHVS and FQNEAQ. Trimming shortened V by 1 base and J by 2 bases, and 8 bases separated the two germline ends. The CDR3 covers 14 residues. CDR3 nucleotide sequence: TGTGCCAGCAGCTTAGACGCAGGGAACTATGGCTACACCTTC. It yields the protein CASSLDAGNYGYTF.

The chain links TRBV20-1 to TRBJ2-7, with a tentative D call TRBD2 (5 bases). CDR1 and CDR2 from the germline V gene are DFQATT and SNEGSKA (reference sequence). The CDR3 extends over 11 amino acids. Trimming took off 4 bases at V and 12 bases at J, with 16 bases between the two ends. This chain's CDR3 is CSATRTGSGYF. DNA of the CDR3: TGCAGTGCTACCAGGACTGGTTCGGGGTACTTC.

This clone came up once. The chain has TRBV4-2 and TRBJ1-5; 10 bases line up with TRBD1. J gave up 5 bases and V 5 bases, and 3 bases lay outside the gene matches. CDR1 LGHNA and CDR2 YNFKEQ come from the germline V gene. The CDR3 totals 14 residues. The CDR3 loop is CASSAGTGDQPQHF. The CDR3 bases are TGTGCCAGCAGCGCCGGGACAGGGGATCAGCCCCAGCATTTT.

The chain combines TRBV18 with TRBJ1-4; 7 bases fit TRBD1. CDR1 KGHSH and CDR2 LQKENI come from the germline V gene. V shed 2 bases and J 7 bases; nucleotides not matched to a gene: 4. This CDR3 has 14 amino acids. CDR3 protein: CASSPSRGSEKLFF. CDR3 DNA: TGTGCCAGCTCACCAAGCAGGGGGTCTGAAAAACTGTTTTTT.

The CDR3 is CAWSSTGGSTYNEQFF. The CDR3 coding sequence is TGTGCCTGGAGCTCCACAGGGGGCTCCACCTACAATGAGCAGTTCTTC. The chain employs TRBV30 and TRBJ2-1, with 9 bases lining up with TRBD1. This CDR3 is built from 16 residues. The V gene's germline CDR1 is GTSNPN and CDR2 SVGIG (reference sequence). J gave up 2 bases and V 3 bases, and 8 bases lay outside the gene matches.

This clone was picked up one time. The V gene is TRBV5-1, the J gene TRBJ1-2; 11 bases line up with TRBD1. With 4 bases clipped from V and 7 bases from J, the junction kept 9 bases outside the gene matches. The CDR3 covers 15 residues. Germline values: CDR1 SGHRS, CDR2 YFSETQ. CDR3 sequence reads: CASSPTDRGRSGYTF. Here the CDR3 DNA reads TGCGCCAGCAGCCCAACGGACAGGGGGCGGAGTGGCTACACCTTC.

This clone was counted once. The chain employs TRBV6-5 and TRBJ2-7, with D unresolved. This CDR3 has 11 amino acids. Germline V gene data show CDR1 as MNHEY and CDR2 as SVGAGI. Trimming stripped 6 bases from V and 6 bases from J, with 9 bases between. DNA for the CDR3: TGTGCCAGCAGGAGAGGCCTCGAGCAGTACTTC. It encodes CASRRGLEQYF.

There are a few counts of this clone. The chain carries TRBV4-2 and TRBJ1-2; no definite D call. Germline V gene lookup returns CDR1 LGHNA and CDR2 YNFKEQ. Trimming stripped 0 bases from V and 2 bases from J, with 10 bases between. This CDR3 contains 15 residues. CDR3 in amino acids: CASSQDLERNYGYTF. The CDR3 DNA is TGTGCCAGCAGCCAAGATCTGGAGAGGAACTATGGCTACACCTTC.

The gene calls are TRBV7-2 and TRBJ1-2; 7 bases fit TRBD1. The CDR3 runs 18 residues. Germline-derived CDR1 and CDR2 are SGHTA and FQGNSA. V was clipped by 5 bases and J by 0 bases; unmatched bases: 15. CDR3 region: CASSTQGTVLSTNYGYTF. The DNA of the CDR3 is TGTGCCAGCAGCACCCAGGGGACAGTCCTCTCCACTAACTATGGCTACACCTTC.

This clone turned up a few times. The rearrangement uses TRBV9 and TRBJ2-5; 7 bases are shared with TRBD1. With 3 bases clipped from V and 1 base from J, the junction kept 3 bases outside the gene matches. This CDR3 spans 14 amino acids. The germline V gene has CDR1 SGDLS and CDR2 YYNGEE. CDR3 amino acids: CASSGGTVQETQYF. CDR3 bases: TGTGCCAGCAGCGGGGGGACAGTCCAAGAGACCCAGTACTTC.

This chain connects TRBV10-3 to TRBJ1-3; D is ambiguous. The V end lost 8 bases, the J end lost 0 bases, and 17 bases lay between the germline ends. Germline-derived CDR1 and CDR2 are ENHRY and SYGVKD. This CDR3 has 16 residues. CDR3 in DNA: TGTGCCATCCGGGAGTGGGTGCCTAGCTCTGGAAACACCATATATTTT. As protein: CAIREWVPSSGNTIYF.

The CDR3: CASSLRGVADTQYF. CDR3 in DNA: TGTGCCAGCAGCCTCAGGGGGGTGGCAGATACGCAGTATTTT. The V and J genes are TRBV2 and TRBJ2-3; tentatively, D is TRBD1 (7 bases). V dropped 6 bases and J dropped 4 bases, with 14 bases sitting between them. The germline gives CDR1 SNHLY, CDR2 FYNNEI. The CDR3 runs 14 residues.

The chain combines TRBV25-1 with TRBJ1-2; 9 nucleotides match TRBD1. The CDR3 loop spans 13 amino acids. V lost 6 bases and J lost 8; bases outside the gene matches: 7. Germline V gene lookup returns CDR1 MGHDK and CDR2 SYGVNS. In nucleotides, the CDR3 is TGTGCCAGCAGCCCCGGGACAGGGAACGGCTACACCTTC. Translating gives CASSPGTGNGYTF.

This rearrangement joins TRBV13 to TRBJ1-2, with D unresolved. Trimming left V 4 bases short and J 5 bases short, with 14 bases between. Germline V lookup: CDR1 PRHDT, CDR2 FYEKMQ (reference sequence). The CDR3 spans 14 residues. The CDR3 spells CASSSRTGGYGYTF. The CDR3 DNA reads as TGTGCCAGCAGCTCTAGGACGGGCGGGTATGGCTACACCTTC.

The V call is TRBV20-1, the J call TRBJ1-5; 7 bases line up with TRBD1. There are 11 residues in the CDR3. With 6 bases clipped from V and 8 bases from J, the junction kept 4 bases outside the gene matches. From germline, CDR1 is DFQATT and CDR2 SNEGSKA (reference sequence). For the CDR3, the DNA is TGCAGTGCCGGACAGGCCGAGCCCCAGCATTTT. This encodes CSAGQAEPQHF.

The chain links TRBV6-1 to TRBJ1-5, with D perhaps TRBD1 (6 bases). The V and J ends lost 6 bases and 2 bases respectively, with 8 bases between them. Germline values: CDR1 MNHNS, CDR2 SASEGT. CDR3 length: 13 amino acids. The CDR3: CASRQGGNQPQHF. For the CDR3, the DNA is TGTGCCAGCAGACAGGGCGGCAATCAGCCCCAGCATTTT.

CDR3 coding DNA: TGTGCCAGCAGTTACTCGACTAGCACAGATACGCAGTATTTT. Protein product: CASSYSTSTDTQYF. The rearrangement joins TRBV2 to TRBJ2-3; D gene uncertain. CDR3 length: 14 amino acids. Germline lookup yields CDR1 SNHLY and CDR2 FYNNEI. Between the trimmed V and J ends, which lost 5 bases and 0 bases, there was a span of 9 bases.

The V call is TRBV6-5, the J call TRBJ2-7; a weak D match, TRBD2 (6 bases). Germline CDR1 and CDR2: MNHEY and SVGAGI. Trimming removed 7 bases at V and 5 bases at J, with 9 bases between. The CDR3 has 11 amino acids. This CDR3 reads CASKRAHEQYF. The CDR3 nucleotides are TGTGCCAGCAAGCGGGCCCACGAGCAGTACTTC.